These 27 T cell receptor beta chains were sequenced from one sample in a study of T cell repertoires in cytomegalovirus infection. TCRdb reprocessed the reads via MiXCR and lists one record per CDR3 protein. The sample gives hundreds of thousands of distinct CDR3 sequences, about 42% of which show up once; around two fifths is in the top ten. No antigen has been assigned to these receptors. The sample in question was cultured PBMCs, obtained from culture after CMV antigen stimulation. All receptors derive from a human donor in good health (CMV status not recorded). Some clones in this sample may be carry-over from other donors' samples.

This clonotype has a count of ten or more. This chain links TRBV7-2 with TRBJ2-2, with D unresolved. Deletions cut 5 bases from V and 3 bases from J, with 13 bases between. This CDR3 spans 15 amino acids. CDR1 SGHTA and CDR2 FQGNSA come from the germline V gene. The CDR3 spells CASSLKGAHTGELFF. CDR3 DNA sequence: TGTGCCAGCAGCCTAAAAGGAGCCCACACCGGGGAGCTGTTTTTT.

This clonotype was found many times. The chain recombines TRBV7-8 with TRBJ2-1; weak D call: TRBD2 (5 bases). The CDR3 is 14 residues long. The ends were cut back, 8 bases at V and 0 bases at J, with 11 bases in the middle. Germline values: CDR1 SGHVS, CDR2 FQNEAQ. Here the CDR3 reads CASGSGSSYNEQFF. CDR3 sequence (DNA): TGTGCCAGCGGGTCGGGGAGCTCCTACAATGAGCAGTTCTTC.

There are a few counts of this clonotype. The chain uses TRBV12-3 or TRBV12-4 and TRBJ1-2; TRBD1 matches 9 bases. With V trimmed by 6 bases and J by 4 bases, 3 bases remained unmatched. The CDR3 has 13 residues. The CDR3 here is CASSWGQGYGYTF. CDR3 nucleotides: TGTGCCAGCAGCTGGGGACAGGGCTATGGCTACACCTTC.

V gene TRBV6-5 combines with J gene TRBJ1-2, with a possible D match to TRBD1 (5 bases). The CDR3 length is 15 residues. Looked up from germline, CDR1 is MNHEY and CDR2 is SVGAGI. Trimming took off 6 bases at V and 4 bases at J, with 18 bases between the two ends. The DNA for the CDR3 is TGTGCCAGCAGGTCTGGGCAGGGTGGTATCTATGGCTACACCTTC. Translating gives CASRSGQGGIYGYTF.

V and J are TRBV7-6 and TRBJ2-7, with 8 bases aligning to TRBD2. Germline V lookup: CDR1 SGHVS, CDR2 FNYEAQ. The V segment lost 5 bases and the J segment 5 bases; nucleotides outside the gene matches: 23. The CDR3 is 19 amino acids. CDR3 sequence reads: CASSQIVAPAGGRLDEQYF. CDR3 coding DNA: TGTGCCAGCAGCCAAATAGTAGCCCCCGCGGGGGGTAGGTTAGACGAGCAGTACTTC.

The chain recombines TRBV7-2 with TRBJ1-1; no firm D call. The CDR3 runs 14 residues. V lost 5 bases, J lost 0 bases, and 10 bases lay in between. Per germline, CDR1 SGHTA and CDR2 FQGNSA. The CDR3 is CASSPGWVNTEAFF. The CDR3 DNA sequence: TGTGCCAGCAGCCCGGGGTGGGTGAACACTGAAGCTTTCTTT. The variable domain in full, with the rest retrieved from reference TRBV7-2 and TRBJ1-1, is GAGVSQSPSNKVTEKGKDVELRCDPISGHTALYWYRQSLGQGLEFLIYFQGNSAPDKSGLPSDRFSAERTGGSVSTLTIQRTQQEDSAVYLCASSPGWVNTEAFFGQGTRLTVV.

The CDR3 nucleotides read TGTGCCAGCAGTGAAACTGTCTCGGATACGCAGTATTTT. Translated: CASSETVSDTQYF. V and J are TRBV6-1 and TRBJ2-3, with D hard to call. The ends were cut back, 2 bases at V and 6 bases at J, with 9 bases in the middle. Per the germline V gene, CDR1 is MNHNS and CDR2 is SASEGT. The CDR3 covers 13 residues.

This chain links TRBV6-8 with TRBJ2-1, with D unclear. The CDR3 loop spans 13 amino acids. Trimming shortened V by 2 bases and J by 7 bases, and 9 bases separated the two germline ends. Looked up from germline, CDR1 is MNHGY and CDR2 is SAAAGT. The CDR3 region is CASSYGPGNEQFF. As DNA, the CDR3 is TGTGCCAGCAGTTACGGACCGGGTAATGAGCAGTTCTTC.

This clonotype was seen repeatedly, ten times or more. In DNA form, the CDR3 reads TGTGCCAGCAGCTTAGTAGTGGGGGGTTCCTACGAGCAGTACTTC. Translating gives CASSLVVGGSYEQYF. This chain joins TRBV7-2 and TRBJ2-7; a possible D gene is TRBD2 (6 bases). Between the trimmed V and J ends, which lost 1 base and 1 base, there was a span of 11 bases. CDR1 is SGHTA, CDR2 FQGNSA, per germline. CDR3 length: 15 amino acids.

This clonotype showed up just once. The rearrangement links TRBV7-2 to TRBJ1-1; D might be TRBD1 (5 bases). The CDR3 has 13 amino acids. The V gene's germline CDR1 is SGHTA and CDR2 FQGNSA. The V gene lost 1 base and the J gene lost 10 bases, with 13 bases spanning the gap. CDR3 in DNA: TGTGCCAGCAGCTTAGTGGCAGGGTTTGTAGCTTTCTTT. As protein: CASSLVAGFVAFF.

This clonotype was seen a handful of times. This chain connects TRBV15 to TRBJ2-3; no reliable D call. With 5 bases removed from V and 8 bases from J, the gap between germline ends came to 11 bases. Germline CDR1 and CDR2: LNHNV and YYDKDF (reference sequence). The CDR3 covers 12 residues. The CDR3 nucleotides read TGTGCCACCAGCCCCGGAGCAGCTACGCAGTATTTT. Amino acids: CATSPGAATQYF.

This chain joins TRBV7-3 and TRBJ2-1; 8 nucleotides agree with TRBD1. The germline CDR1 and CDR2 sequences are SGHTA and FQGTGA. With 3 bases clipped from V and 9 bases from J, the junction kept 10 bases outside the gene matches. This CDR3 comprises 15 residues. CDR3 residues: CASSLSGQGGSEQFF. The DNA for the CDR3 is TGTGCCAGCAGCTTGTCAGGACAGGGTGGCAGTGAGCAGTTCTTC.

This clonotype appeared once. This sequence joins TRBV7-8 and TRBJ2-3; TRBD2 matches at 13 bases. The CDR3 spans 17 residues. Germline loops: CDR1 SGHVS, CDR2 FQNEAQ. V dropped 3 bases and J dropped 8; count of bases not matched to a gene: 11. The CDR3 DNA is TGTGCCAGCAGCTTTCTCCCGGGACTAGCGGGGTCCGGTACGCAGTATTTT. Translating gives CASSFLPGLAGSGTQYF.

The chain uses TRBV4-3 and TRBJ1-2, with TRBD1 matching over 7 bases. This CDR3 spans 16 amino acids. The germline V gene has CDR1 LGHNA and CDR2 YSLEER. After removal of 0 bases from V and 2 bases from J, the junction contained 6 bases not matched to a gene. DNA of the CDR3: TGCGCCAGCAGCCAAGAATTACGACAGGGCAACTATGGCTACACCTTC. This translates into CASSQELRQGNYGYTF.

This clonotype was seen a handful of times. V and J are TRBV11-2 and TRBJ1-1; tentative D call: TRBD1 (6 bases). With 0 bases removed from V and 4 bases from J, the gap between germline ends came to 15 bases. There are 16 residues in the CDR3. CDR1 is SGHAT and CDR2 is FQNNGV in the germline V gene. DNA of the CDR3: TGTGCCAGCAGCTTAGATGTGCGGGAGGGGGTCACTGAAGCTTTCTTT. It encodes CASSLDVREGVTEAFF.

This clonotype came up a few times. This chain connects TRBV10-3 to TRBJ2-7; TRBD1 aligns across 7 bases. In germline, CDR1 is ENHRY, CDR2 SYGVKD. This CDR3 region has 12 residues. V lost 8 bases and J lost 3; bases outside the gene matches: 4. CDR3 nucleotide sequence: TGTGCCATCGCAGGGGACAGCTACGAGCAGTACTTC. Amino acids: CAIAGDSYEQYF.

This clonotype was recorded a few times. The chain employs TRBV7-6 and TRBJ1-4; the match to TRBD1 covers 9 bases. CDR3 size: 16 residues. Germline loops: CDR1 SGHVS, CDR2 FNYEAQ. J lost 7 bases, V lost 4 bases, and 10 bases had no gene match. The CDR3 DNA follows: TGTGCCAGCAGCTCTCTAACGGACAGGGGCGGTGAAAAACTGTTTTTT. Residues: CASSSLTDRGGEKLFF.

The CDR3 reads CASSGRGLIYGYTF. The CDR3 bases are TGTGCCAGTAGCGGCAGGGGTTTGATCTATGGCTACACCTTC. The V and J genes are TRBV19 and TRBJ1-2; D is possibly TRBD1 (6 bases). The CDR3 spans 14 residues. V lost 6 bases and J lost 4, with 15 bases in between. CDR1 and CDR2 (germline): LNHDA, SQIVND (reference sequence).

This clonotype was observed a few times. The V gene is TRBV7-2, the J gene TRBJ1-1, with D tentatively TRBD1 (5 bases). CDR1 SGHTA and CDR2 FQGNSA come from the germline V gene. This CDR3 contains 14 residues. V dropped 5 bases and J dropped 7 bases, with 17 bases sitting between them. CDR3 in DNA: TGTGCCAGCAGCCCAGGAGGATGGGGGGGTGAAGCTTTCTTT. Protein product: CASSPGGWGGEAFF.

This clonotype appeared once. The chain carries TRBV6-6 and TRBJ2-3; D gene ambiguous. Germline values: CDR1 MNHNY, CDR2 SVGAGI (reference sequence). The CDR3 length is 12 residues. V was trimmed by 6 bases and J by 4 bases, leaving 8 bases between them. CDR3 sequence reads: CASSQKSDTQYF. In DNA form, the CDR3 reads TGTGCCAGCAGCCAGAAATCAGATACGCAGTATTTT.

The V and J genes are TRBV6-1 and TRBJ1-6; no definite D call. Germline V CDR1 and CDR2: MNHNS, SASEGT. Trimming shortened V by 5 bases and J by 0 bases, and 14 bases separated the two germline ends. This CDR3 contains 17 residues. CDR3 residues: CASSLRPASSYNSPLHF. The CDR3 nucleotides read TGTGCCAGCAGTCTTAGACCCGCGAGCTCCTATAATTCACCCCTCCACTTT.

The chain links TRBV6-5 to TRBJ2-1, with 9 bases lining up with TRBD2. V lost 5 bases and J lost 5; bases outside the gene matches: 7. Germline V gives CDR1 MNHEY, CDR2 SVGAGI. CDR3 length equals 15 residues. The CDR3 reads CASSPPGGRDNEQFF. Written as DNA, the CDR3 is TGTGCCAGCAGTCCCCCGGGCGGGAGGGACAATGAGCAGTTCTTC.

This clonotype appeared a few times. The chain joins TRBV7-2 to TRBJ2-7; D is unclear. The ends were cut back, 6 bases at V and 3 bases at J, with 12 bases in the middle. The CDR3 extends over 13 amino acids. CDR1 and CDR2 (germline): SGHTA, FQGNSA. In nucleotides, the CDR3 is TGTGCCAGCAGTTCCCCGCTAAACTACGAGCAGTACTTC. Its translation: CASSSPLNYEQYF.

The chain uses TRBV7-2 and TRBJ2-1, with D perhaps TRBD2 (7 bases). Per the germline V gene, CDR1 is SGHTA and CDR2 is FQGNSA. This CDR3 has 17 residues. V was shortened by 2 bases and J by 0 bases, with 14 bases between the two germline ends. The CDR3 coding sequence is TGTGCCAGCAGCTTAAGGGGGGGCTCTTTCTCCTACAATGAGCAGTTCTTC. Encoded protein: CASSLRGGSFSYNEQFF.

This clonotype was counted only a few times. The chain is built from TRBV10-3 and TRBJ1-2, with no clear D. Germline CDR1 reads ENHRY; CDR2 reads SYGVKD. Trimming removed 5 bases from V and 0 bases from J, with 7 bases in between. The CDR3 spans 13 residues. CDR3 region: CAISPGTNYGYTF. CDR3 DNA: TGTGCCATCAGTCCGGGGACTAACTATGGCTACACCTTC.

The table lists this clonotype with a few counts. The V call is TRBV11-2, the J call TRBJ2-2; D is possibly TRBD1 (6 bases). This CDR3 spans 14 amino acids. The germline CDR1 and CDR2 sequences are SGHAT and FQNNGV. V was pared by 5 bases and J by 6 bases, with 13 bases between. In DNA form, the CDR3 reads TGTGCCAGCAGCCAGGGGTATAGCGCCGGGGAGCTGTTTTTT. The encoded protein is CASSQGYSAGELFF.

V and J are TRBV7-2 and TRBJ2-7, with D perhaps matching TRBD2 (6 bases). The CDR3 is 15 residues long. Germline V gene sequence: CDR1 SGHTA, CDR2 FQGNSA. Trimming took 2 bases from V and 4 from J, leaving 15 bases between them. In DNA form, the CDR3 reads TGTGCCAGCAGCTTATGGGGGACTGCGACTTACGAGCAGTACTTC. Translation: CASSLWGTATYEQYF.